Below are 2 T cell receptor beta chains sequenced from a single sample in a study of neoadjuvant anti-PD-1 for oral cavity cancer. Regarding time point: after neoadjuvant nivolumab, at surgical resection. Profiling relied on immunoSEQ multiplex PCR, and the TCRdb table lists in-frame clones only, not all of them. The sample shows 13,000 or so clones, 71% of them seen only once. The sequences come from PBMCs, collected after nivolumab (anti-PD-1) treatment. The source is a person aged 40 to 85 with oral cavity squamous cell carcinoma.

This clone has a handful of counts. The chain combines TRBV5-1 with TRBJ2-1, with a possible D match to TRBD1 (5 bases). V shed 3 bases and J shed 6 bases, with 13 bases lying between them. Germline values: CDR1 SGHRS, CDR2 YFSETQ. The CDR3 contains 14 residues. The CDR3 protein is CASSWGPGFNEQFF. In DNA form, the CDR3 reads TGCGCCAGCAGCTGGGGCCCCGGCTTCAATGAGCAGTTCTTC.

This clone has a single count. The genes are TRBV19 and TRBJ1-6; unclear D gene. The germline V gene encodes CDR1 LNHDA and CDR2 SQIVND (reference sequence). V was pared by 7 bases and J by 0 bases, with 13 bases between. This CDR3 spans 16 amino acids. The CDR3 region has the DNA TGTGCCAGTAATAACCCGGGGAGCTCCTATAATTCACCCCTCCACTTT. Its translation: CASNNPGSSYNSPLHF.